This is a list of T cell receptor beta chains from one sample in a study of T cell repertoires in cytomegalovirus infection. A single record per CDR3 protein comes from TCRdb applying MiXCR to the reads. This sample has roughly 76,000 distinct CDR3 sequences, with more than 3% found just once. Sequencing was done on a sample of PBMCs. Receptors were obtained from a human donor in good health (CMV status not recorded). Some clones in this sample may be carry-over from other donors' samples. Each CDR3 is given with its conserved first and last residue. The D gene is left open where the match is weak. Not all rows give a size; the values are once, few, many and, for expanded clones, a class.

V	J	size	length	D	DNA	CDR3
TRBV7-2	TRBJ2-1	many	16	TRBD2	TGTGCCAGCAGCTGGCGGAGCGGGAGCTCCTACAATGAGCAGTTCTTC	CASSWRSGSSYNEQFF
TRBV7-9	TRBJ2-5	many	13	NA	TGTGCCAGCAGCTCCTCCGGTCGAGAGACCCAGTACTTC	CASSSSGRETQYF
TRBV30	TRBJ2-1	many	13	TRBD1	TGTGCCTGGAGTGTAACAGGGGGTCATGAGCAGTTCTTC	CAWSVTGGHEQFF
TRBV6-4	TRBJ2-7	many	18	NA	TGTGCCAGCAGTGACCCCGTTGATCGAGTCCCGAGCTCCTACGAGCAGTACTTC	CASSDPVDRVPSSYEQYF
TRBV5-4	TRBJ2-7	many	13	NA	TGTGCCAGCAGCGCCGACGTGGGGCGGGAGCAGTACTTC	CASSADVGREQYF
TRBV4-3	TRBJ2-6	many	16	NA	TGCGCCAGCAGCCAAGAATCGGGCTCTGGGGCCAACGTCCTGACTTTC	CASSQESGSGANVLTF
TRBV6-1	TRBJ2-3	many	15	TRBD1	TGTGCCAGCAGTCCGGACAGGGGGCGAGTAGATACGCAGTATTTT	CASSPDRGRVDTQYF
TRBV30	TRBJ1-1	many	18	NA	TGTGCCTGGAGTGTTTATGGGGTCAGGGCTCACATTTTCACTGAAGCTTTCTTT	CAWSVYGVRAHIFTEAFF
TRBV25-1	TRBJ1-4	NA	13	NA	TGTGCCAGTCAGCCAAGGGGCAATGAAAAACTGTTTTTT	CASQPRGNEKLFF
TRBV19	TRBJ1-4	many	14	TRBD1	TGTGCCAGCCACCAGGACAGGGCGGAGGAAAAACTGTTTTTT	CASHQDRAEEKLFF
TRBV12-3/TRBV12-4	TRBJ2-2	many	15	TRBD1	TGTGCCAGCCCTGCGAGGACAGGGGACACCGGGGAGCTGTTTTTT	CASPARTGDTGELFF
TRBV6-2/TRBV6-3	TRBJ1-6	many	19	NA	TGTGCCAGCAGTTACGACCGAGGACGGCTCTCCCGGGAGAATTCACCCCTCCACTTT	CASSYDRGRLSRENSPLHF
TRBV27	TRBJ2-2	many	15	TRBD2	TGTGCCAGCAGTTGGAGCGGGGGGAACACCGGGGAGCTGTTTTTT	CASSWSGGNTGELFF
TRBV6-2/TRBV6-3	TRBJ1-4	NA	14	TRBD1	TGTGCCAGCAGAAAGGGACAGCCAGGAGAAAAACTGTTTTTT	CASRKGQPGEKLFF
TRBV7-2	TRBJ1-1	many	16	NA	TGTGCCAGCAGCCCCAAATGGACGGTGAAGAACACTGAAGCTTTCTTT	CASSPKWTVKNTEAFF
TRBV4-1	TRBJ2-7	NA	14	TRBD1	TGCGCCAGCAGCCAACGACAGGGGAGTGGCGAGCAGTACTTC	CASSQRQGSGEQYF
TRBV7-2	TRBJ1-4	many	13	TRBD1	TGTGCCAGCAGCCTCGGGACAGAAGGAAAACTGTTTTTT	CASSLGTEGKLFF
TRBV7-9	TRBJ1-4	many	12	NA	TGTGCCAGCAACAAAGAGACGGAGAAACTGTTTTTT	CASNKETEKLFF
TRBV19	TRBJ1-2	many	11	NA	TGTGCCACCGGTATAGGGCAAGCGAAGACCTTC	CATGIGQAKTF
TRBV7-8	TRBJ1-1	many	13	TRBD1	TGTGCCAGCAGCTTCGACAGGGGGGGTGAAGCTTTCTTT	CASSFDRGGEAFF
TRBV6-1	TRBJ2-3	many	16	TRBD2	TGTGCCAGCAGTCTAAAACCTCGACTAGCGCGGTCTACGCAGTATTTT	CASSLKPRLARSTQYF
TRBV7-2	TRBJ1-3	many	16	NA	TGTGCCAGCAGCTTACAGGGTACCACCTCTGGAAACACCATATATTTT	CASSLQGTTSGNTIYF
TRBV19	TRBJ1-4	many	13	NA	TGTGCCACCGCCGGGACGGGGAGGGAAAAACTGTTTTTT	CATAGTGREKLFF
TRBV7-2	TRBJ2-5	NA	15	NA	TGTGCCAGCAGCTTAGCGGGGGGAATCCGGGAGACCCAGTACTTC	CASSLAGGIRETQYF
TRBV2	TRBJ1-2	many	14	NA	TGTGCCAGCAGCGAGTTCAGTGGACTGGAGGGCTACACCTTC	CASSEFSGLEGYTF
TRBV20-1	TRBJ1-5	NA	14	NA	TGCAGTGCCAACGGACGCACGAGCAATCAGCCCCAGCATTTT	CSANGRTSNQPQHF
TRBV6-2/TRBV6-3	TRBJ2-1	many	12	NA	TGTGCCAGCACCGACAGGTACAATGAGCAGTTCTTC	CASTDRYNEQFF
TRBV11-2	TRBJ1-2	many	15	TRBD1	TGTGCCAGCAGACATACCGGGACAGGGGACTATGGCTACACCTTC	CASRHTGTGDYGYTF
TRBV6-5	TRBJ2-3	many	16	NA	TGTGCCAGCAGTTACAGAACAGCCCGGCAAACAGATACGCAGTATTTT	CASSYRTARQTDTQYF
TRBV7-9	TRBJ1-4	many	14	NA	TGTGCCAGCAGCCCGGACAGTTTGAATGAAAAACTGTTTTTT	CASSPDSLNEKLFF
TRBV6-5	TRBJ1-5	many	17	TRBD1	TGTGCCAGCAGTTACCCTGGGACAGGGAAAAGCAATCAGCCCCAGCATTTT	CASSYPGTGKSNQPQHF
TRBV3-1	TRBJ1-1	many	13	NA	TGTGCCAGCAGCCAAGTTTCGGCAGGAGCGCCTTTCTTT	CASSQVSAGAPFF
TRBV20-1	TRBJ1-1	many	13	TRBD1	TGCAGTGCTAGTAAGGCAGGGGGAACTGAAGCTTTCTTT	CSASKAGGTEAFF
TRBV7-9	TRBJ2-3	many	12	TRBD2	TGTGCAGCGGGGGGTAACACAGATACGCAGTATTTT	CAAGGNTDTQYF
TRBV7-8	TRBJ1-5	many	15	TRBD1	TGTGCCAGCAGTGACGACAGGGTCGGAATTCAGCCCCAGCATTTT	CASSDDRVGIQPQHF
TRBV5-8	TRBJ1-2	many	12	NA	TGTGCCAGCAGCTTACCTAACTATGGCTACACCTTC	CASSLPNYGYTF
TRBV7-8	TRBJ2-5	many	14	NA	TGTGCCAGCAGTTATGGATGGAGCCAAGAGACCCAGTACTTC	CASSYGWSQETQYF
TRBV6-5	TRBJ2-5	many	15	TRBD1	TGTGCCAGCAGGGGAACAGGGGGACACCAAGAGACCCAGTACTTC	CASRGTGGHQETQYF
TRBV7-8	TRBJ2-3	many	12	NA	TGTGCCAGCAGCTTAGTGCAGGGTGCGCAGTATTTT	CASSLVQGAQYF
TRBV7-6	TRBJ1-6	many	13	NA	TGTGCCAGCAGCCCCACAAATAATTCACCCCTCCACTTT	CASSPTNNSPLHF
TRBV6-5	TRBJ1-5	many	15	NA	TGTGCCAGCAGAGACACAGGCTATCGGGGTCAGCCCCAGCATTTT	CASRDTGYRGQPQHF
TRBV7-2	TRBJ2-1	medium-sized	16	NA	TGTGCCAGCACTCAATCTGCCGCGGTCAGCTACAATGAGCAGTTCTTC	CASTQSAAVSYNEQFF
TRBV6-8	TRBJ1-2	many	13	NA	TGTGCCACCCGGGGCTCACGGAACTATGGCTACACCTTC	CATRGSRNYGYTF
TRBV6-2/TRBV6-3	TRBJ2-7	many	10	NA	TGTGCCAGCAGTTACCCCGAGCAGTACTTC	CASSYPEQYF
TRBV7-6	TRBJ1-1	many	13	NA	TGTGCCAGCACCTCCCGGCTGAACACTGAAGCTTTCTTT	CASTSRLNTEAFF
TRBV27	TRBJ1-5	many	16	NA	TGTGCCAGCAGTTTAGGGCAGGGATTCGGGAATCAGCCCCAGCATTTT	CASSLGQGFGNQPQHF
TRBV28	TRBJ1-5	many	16	NA	TGTGCCAGCAGTTTACTGTCACTTTATAGCAATCAGCCCCAGCATTTT	CASSLLSLYSNQPQHF
TRBV6-2/TRBV6-3	TRBJ1-2	many	13	NA	TGTGCCAGCAGTTTTACACGGAGCTATGGCTACACCTTC	CASSFTRSYGYTF
TRBV28	TRBJ2-7	many	14	NA	TGTGCCAGCAGTTTACTTTCGGGCAGTCCCCCTTCTATCTTC	CASSLLSGSPPSIF
TRBV7-2	TRBJ2-2	few	15	TRBD2	TGTGCCAGCAGCATACTAGCGGCGAACACCGGGGAGCTGTTTTTT	CASSILAANTGELFF
TRBV27	TRBJ2-3	many	12	NA	TGTGCCAGCAGCCACCGTGGAGATACGCAGTATTTT	CASSHRGDTQYF
TRBV2	TRBJ1-1	many	14	NA	TGTGCCACGAGCTATGAGGCGGTGAACACTGAAGCTTTCTTT	CATSYEAVNTEAFF